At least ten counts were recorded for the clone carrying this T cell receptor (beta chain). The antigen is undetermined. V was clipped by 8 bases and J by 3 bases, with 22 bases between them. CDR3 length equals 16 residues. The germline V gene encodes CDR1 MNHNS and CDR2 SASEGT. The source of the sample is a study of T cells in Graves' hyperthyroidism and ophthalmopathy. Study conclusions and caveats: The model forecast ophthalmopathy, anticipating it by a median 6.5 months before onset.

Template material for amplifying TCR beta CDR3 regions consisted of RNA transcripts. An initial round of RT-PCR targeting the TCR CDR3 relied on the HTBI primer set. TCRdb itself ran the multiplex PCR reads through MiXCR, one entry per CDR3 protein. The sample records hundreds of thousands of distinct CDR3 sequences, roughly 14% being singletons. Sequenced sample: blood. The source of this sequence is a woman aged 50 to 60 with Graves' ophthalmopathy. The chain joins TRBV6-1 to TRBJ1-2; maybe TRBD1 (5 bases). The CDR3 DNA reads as TGTGCCAGCCTAGGTTATTCGCCGGTGGGGGACTATGGCTACACCTTC. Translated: CASLGYSPVGDYGYTF.